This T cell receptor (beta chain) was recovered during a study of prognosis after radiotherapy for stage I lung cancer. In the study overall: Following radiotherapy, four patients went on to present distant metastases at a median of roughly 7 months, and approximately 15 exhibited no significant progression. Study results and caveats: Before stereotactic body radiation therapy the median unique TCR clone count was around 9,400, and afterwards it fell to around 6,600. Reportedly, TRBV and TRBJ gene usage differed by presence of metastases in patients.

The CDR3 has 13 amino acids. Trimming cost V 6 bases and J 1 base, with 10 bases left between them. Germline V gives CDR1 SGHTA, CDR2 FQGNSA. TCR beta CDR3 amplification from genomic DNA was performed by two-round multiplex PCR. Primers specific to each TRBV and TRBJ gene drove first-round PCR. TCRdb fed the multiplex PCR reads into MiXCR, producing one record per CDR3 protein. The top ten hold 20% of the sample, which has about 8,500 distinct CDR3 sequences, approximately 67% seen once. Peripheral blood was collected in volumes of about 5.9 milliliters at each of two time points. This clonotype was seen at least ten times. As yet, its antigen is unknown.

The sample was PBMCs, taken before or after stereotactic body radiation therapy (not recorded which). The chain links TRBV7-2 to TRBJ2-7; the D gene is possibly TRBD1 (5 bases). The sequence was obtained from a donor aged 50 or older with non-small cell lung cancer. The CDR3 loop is CASRAQGSYEQYF. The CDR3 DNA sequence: TGTGCCAGCAGGGCCCAGGGTTCCTACGAGCAGTACTTC.